This T cell receptor beta chain was retrieved from a study of T cell responses to AZD1222 COVID-19 vaccine. Regarding the study as a whole: In a largely white British group with more females than males, clonal diversity was possibly underestimated. Among vaccine-associated CD4 TCRs, coverage spanned spike, with dominance at 160-218 and 743-854. Baseline testing showed seropositivity in only five to seven AZD1222 recipients.

The repertoire was sequenced with immunoSEQ multiplex PCR; TCRdb's copy has only in-frame clones and lacks some. Of 130,000 or so clones listed, about 90% are singletons. The CDR3 runs 16 residues. V was clipped by 2 bases and J by 0 bases, with 13 bases between them. The germline CDR1 and CDR2 sequences are LNHDA and SQIVND (reference sequence). With regard to this clone: Antigen unknown.

This material consisted of peripheral blood, taken on day 0 of AZD1222 vaccination. V and J are TRBV19 and TRBJ1-2; D call uncertain. The TCR was taken from an adult in good health. Here the CDR3 reads CASSITVFPSNYGYTF. The CDR3 DNA is TGTGCCAGTAGTATAACAGTTTTCCCTTCTAACTATGGCTACACCTTC.